The clone carrying this TCR beta chain appeared many times. Its matching antigen is unknown. The sample comes from a study of neurological immune-mediated disorders. Study observations and caveats: HTLV-1-associated myelopathy ranked highest for TCR clonal expansion and multiple sclerosis lowest, beneath healthy controls. Across subjects, no CDR3 amino acid sequence appeared in expanded clones of more than one subject, a finding that suggested private repertoires in all groups.

There are 13 residues in the CDR3. Germline V lookup: CDR1 SGHNT, CDR2 YENEEA. Trimming removed 0 bases at V and 9 bases at J, with 6 bases between. It was by 5'RACE with 10-nucleotide random UMIs that the cDNA was made. TCRdb fed the 5' RACE reads into MiXCR, producing one record per CDR3 protein. The sample lists more than 55,000 distinct CDR3 sequences, less than 25% occurring once. Sample time point: technical triplicate 2. The starting material, 2 million PBMCs stored at -80 C, gave rise to the unsorted libraries. Sequencing was carried out using PBMCs. The chain links TRBV11-3 to TRBJ1-6; the D is unclear. The sequence was collected from a man in his 60s with HTLV-1-associated myelopathy (HAM/TSP). The CDR3 nucleotides are TGTGCCAGCAGCTTAGATCAGAGTTCACCCCTCCACTTT. Protein sequence: CASSLDQSSPLHF.